The 15 T cell receptor beta chains below were found in one sample sequenced in a study of shared clonotypes between healthy human individuals (dated by TCRdb to 2019 to 2021). For the CD8 naive samples, CD45RO-negative cells were positively selected for CCR7, yielding a CD45RA+CCR7+ population from which TemRA cells were excluded. Library preparation employed the immunoSEQ multiplex PCR assay. The immuneACCESS repertoire file appears here via TCRdb, limited to in-frame rearrangements. These files lack a portion of the clones; in checked studies, under half of the deficit traces to unresolved V genes, and the cause of the others is not known. The sample table records 630,000 or so clones; roughly 98% of these occur just once. Of the sample, approximately 0.3% is held by the ten largest clones. Material: naive CD8+ T cells sorted from blood. The sample's cell subset or site label, in plain terms: CD45RA+CCR7+. The receptors stem from a man aged 25-40 years in good health.

This chain uses TRBV10-3 with TRBJ1-2; 7 bases agree with TRBD1. V dropped 3 bases and J dropped 4; count of bases not matched to a gene: 14. Germline V CDR1 and CDR2: ENHRY, SYGVKD. CDR3 length equals 17 residues. For the CDR3, the DNA is TGTGCCATCAGTGACCCGGGAGGGGGCCACGCTTCCTATGGCTACACCTTC. This sequence encodes CAISDPGGGHASYGYTF.

The J gene is TRBJ2-7, the V gene TRBV21-1; the table's D call, TRBD2, was not checked against the DNA. TRBV21-1 is noted as a pseudogene. The length of the CDR3 is 15 residues. The CDR3 DNA is TGTGCCAGCAGCAATTTAGCAGCCGAAAACTACGAGCAGTACTTC. This codes for CASSNLAAENYEQYF.

The chain employs TRBV5-1 and TRBJ2-2; no reliable D call. This CDR3 comprises 15 residues. Germline CDR1 SGHRS, CDR2 YFSETQ. Trimming stripped 0 bases from V and 4 bases from J, with 10 bases between. The CDR3 here is CASSLALPGTGELFF. The CDR3 coding sequence is TGCGCCAGCAGCTTGGCTCTCCCGGGCACCGGGGAGCTGTTTTTT.

This chain connects TRBV13 to TRBJ1-1; 8 positions match TRBD1. V lost 5 bases and J lost 1; bases outside the gene matches: 12. Germline lookup yields CDR1 PRHDT and CDR2 FYEKMQ (reference sequence). There are 17 residues in the CDR3. The CDR3 loop reads CASSPRGREGRNTEAFF. In DNA form, the CDR3 reads TGTGCCAGCAGCCCCAGGGGGCGCGAAGGGCGGAACACTGAAGCTTTCTTT.

The gene calls are TRBV7-2 and TRBJ2-5; a weak D match, TRBD2 (5 bases). This CDR3 has 15 residues. Per germline, CDR1 SGHTA and CDR2 FQGNSA. V lost 5 bases to trimming and J lost 4 bases, with 17 bases between them. The CDR3 coding sequence is TGTGCCAGCAGCGGCGAGTGGTCGGGAAGAGAGACCCAGTACTTC. Protein sequence: CASSGEWSGRETQYF.

The chain links TRBV30 to TRBJ2-1, with a tentative D call TRBD2 (6 bases). V was cut by 5 bases and J by 4 bases, with 27 bases left in between. Germline lookup yields CDR1 GTSNPN and CDR2 SVGIG (reference sequence). The CDR3 covers 18 residues. The DNA for the CDR3 is TGTGCCTGGGAAACACGGGTCCGGGAGAGAGGGACGTACAATGAGCAGTTCTTC. This encodes CAWETRVRERGTYNEQFF.

The chain uses TRBV7-9 and TRBJ2-1; D gene ambiguous. Trimming shortened V by 5 bases and J by 6 bases, and 17 bases separated the two germline ends. Germline V gene sequence: CDR1 SEHNR, CDR2 FQNEAQ (reference sequence). The CDR3 runs 15 residues. Written as DNA, the CDR3 is TGTGCCAGCAGCCCAGGAGCTACCTTTGGCAATGAGCAGTTCTTC. Translated, it gives CASSPGATFGNEQFF. The variable domain in full, with the rest retrieved from reference TRBV7-9 and TRBJ2-1, is DTGVSQNPRHKITKRGQNVTFRCDPISEHNRLYWYRQTLGQGPEFLTYFQNEAQLEKSRLLSDRFSAERPKGSFSTLEIQRTEQGDSAMYLCASSPGATFGNEQFFGPGTRLTVL.

The chain links TRBV2 to TRBJ1-5; the D is unclear. From germline, CDR1 is SNHLY and CDR2 FYNNEI. Trimming removed 6 bases at V and 3 bases at J, with 9 bases between. The CDR3 extends over 13 amino acids. CDR3 loop: CASRPRVNQPQHF. The CDR3 nucleotides are TGTGCCAGCAGGCCTAGGGTCAATCAGCCCCAGCATTTT.

The J gene is TRBJ2-7, the V gene TRBV7-6, with 8 bases matching TRBD1. CDR1 and CDR2 from the germline V gene are SGHVS and FNYEAQ. CDR3 size: 16 residues. The junction had 5 bases not matched to a gene; V was cut back by 1 base and J by 0 bases. The CDR3 loop reads CASSLDRDRSSYEQYF. Written as DNA, the CDR3 is TGTGCCAGCAGCTTAGACCGGGACAGGAGCTCCTACGAGCAGTACTTC.

The rearrangement uses TRBV15 and TRBJ2-3, with D possibly matching TRBD2 (6 bases). The CDR3 has 16 residues. Germline loops: CDR1 LNHNV, CDR2 YYDKDF (reference sequence). V lost 3 bases and J lost 2, with 15 bases in between. In nucleotides, the CDR3 is TGTGCCACCAGCAGGGATCCGGGACTTGACACAGATACGCAGTATTTT. This gives the protein CATSRDPGLDTDTQYF.

The V gene is TRBV19, the J gene TRBJ2-1, with TRBD2 matching over 9 bases. The CDR3 is 17 residues long. Trimming took 4 bases from V and 3 from J; bases not matched to a gene: 10. CDR1 LNHDA and CDR2 SQIVND come from the germline V gene (reference sequence). CDR3 region: CASSKPRTSENYNEQFF. DNA of the CDR3: TGTGCCAGTAGTAAACCAAGGACTAGCGAGAACTACAATGAGCAGTTCTTC.

This clone has just one count. This chain uses TRBV6-5 with TRBJ2-1; D unclear. CDR1 and CDR2 from the germline V gene are MNHEY and SVGAGI. Trimming shortened V by 5 bases and J by 6 bases, and 8 bases separated the two germline ends. This CDR3 is 12 amino acids long. This CDR3 reads CASSPNFNEQFF. DNA of the CDR3: TGTGCCAGCAGTCCGAACTTCAATGAGCAGTTCTTC.

The chain uses TRBV4-1 and TRBJ2-1, with D possibly being TRBD2 (6 bases). CDR1 and CDR2 from the germline V gene are MGHRA and YSYEKL. V lost 10 bases and J lost 0, with 19 bases in between. The CDR3 runs to 16 residues. CDR3 protein: CATREVTRRSYNEQFF. The CDR3 region has the DNA TGCGCCACTCGGGAAGTGACTAGGCGCTCCTACAATGAGCAGTTCTTC.

The chain employs TRBV13 and TRBJ2-3; D assignment may be TRBD1 or TRBD2 (5 bases each). The CDR3 has 15 amino acids. Germline V CDR1 and CDR2: PRHDT, FYEKMQ (reference sequence). Trimming removed 6 bases at V and 2 bases at J, with 15 bases between. The CDR3 DNA reads TGTGCCAGCAGTACCCGGGACGGTACCACAGATACGCAGTATTTT. Translation gives CASSTRDGTTDTQYF.

This chain links TRBV7-8 with TRBJ2-2, with D perhaps matching TRBD1 (6 bases). Per germline, CDR1 SGHVS and CDR2 FQNEAQ. Deletions cut 5 bases from V and 4 bases from J, with 17 bases between. There are 16 residues in the CDR3. The CDR3 DNA reads TGTGCCAGCAGCCAAATACCCCAGGGGATCACCGGGGAGCTGTTTTTT. Encoded protein: CASSQIPQGITGELFF.